The table lists the clone carrying this T cell receptor beta chain with a few counts. Its antigen is still unknown. These data are taken from a study of cytomegalovirus exposure and HLA in healthy donors. V dropped 6 bases and J dropped 0; count of bases not matched to a gene: 8. The germline V gene has CDR1 MNHEY and CDR2 SMNVEV (reference sequence). This CDR3 contains 15 residues. Overall study findings and caveats: High sensitivity and specificity were reportedly achieved when the classifier diagnosed cytomegalovirus status. Earlier findings revealed that most TCR beta V segments proved productive either about 87% or about 30% of the time. A later analysis reportedly found fewer N-insertions in an Asian-associated ancestry cluster than the roughly 670-donor mean.

Vbeta (60) and Jbeta (13) primers were used in the PCR. Measured with immunoSEQ multiplex PCR; TCRdb has only the in-frame clones, and not every one. The table shows 150,000 to 200,000 clones, with roughly 80% occurring only once. The TCR sequence derives from a man between 18 and 29 years old in good health and CMV-seronegative. The chain joins TRBV27 to TRBJ2-7; TRBD1 matches 7 bases. Sequenced input: PBMCs. Written as DNA, the CDR3 is TGTGCCAGCAGCTCCAGACAGGGTCCCTCCTACGAGCAGTACTTC. Translation: CASSSRQGPSYEQYF.